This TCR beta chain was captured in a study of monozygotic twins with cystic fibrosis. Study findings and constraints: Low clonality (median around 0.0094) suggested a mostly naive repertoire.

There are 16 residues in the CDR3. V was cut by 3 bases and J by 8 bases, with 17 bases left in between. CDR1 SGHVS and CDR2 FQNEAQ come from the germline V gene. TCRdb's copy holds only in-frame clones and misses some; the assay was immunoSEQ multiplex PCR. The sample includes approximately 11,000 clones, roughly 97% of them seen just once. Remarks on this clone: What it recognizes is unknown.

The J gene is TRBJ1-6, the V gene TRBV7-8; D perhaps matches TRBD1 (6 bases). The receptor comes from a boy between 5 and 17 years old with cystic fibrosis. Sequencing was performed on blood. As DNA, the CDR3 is TGTGCCAGCAGCTTTAGAGGGGGTAGTAGCGATTCACCCCTCCACTTT. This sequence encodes CASSFRGGSSDSPLHF. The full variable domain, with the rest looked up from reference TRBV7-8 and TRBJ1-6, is GAGVSQSPRYKVAKRGQDVALRCDPISGHVSLFWYQQALGQGPEFLTYFQNEAQLDKSGLPSDRFFAERPEGSVSTLKIQRTQQEDSAVYLCASSFRGGSSDSPLHFGNGTRLTVT.